The rows below give T cell receptor beta chains drawn from one sample of a study of tumor-infiltrating lymphocytes in primary liver carcinoma. Using its own MiXCR run on the multiplex PCR reads, TCRdb lists one record per CDR3 protein. The repertoire includes 99,000 or so distinct CDR3 sequences, around three quarters of them detected once, and around 9.1% sits in the top ten. The sample consisted of liver tumor tissue from sampling region 5. The receptor set was obtained from a woman aged 60-70 years with primary liver carcinoma and hepatitis B virus infection. Both conserved end residues are trimmed from each CDR3.

v_call	j_call	cdr3_aa
TRBV28	TRBJ2-2	ASTQAGVGDIGELF
TRBV11-1	TRBJ2-7	ASSGTLGLAPTYEQY
TRBV5-1	TRBJ2-7	ASSLGRSSYEQY
TRBV6-1	TRBJ2-4	ASSEVDGGLNIQY
TRBV12-3/TRBV12-4	TRBJ2-2	TISPPGTSGGANTGELF
TRBV29-1	TRBJ2-4	SVGGGSAKNSQY
TRBV12-3/TRBV12-4	TRBJ2-1	VSRGGTSGSSYNEQF
TRBV11-3	TRBJ1-3	ASSLVLDRHFSGNTIY
TRBV5-1	TRBJ2-3	ASGWTTDTQY
TRBV11-2	TRBJ2-4	ASSLDGWGRDVQY
TRBV28	TRBJ1-1	ASTGQNTEAF
TRBV6-5	TRBJ1-2	ASRPWGQGARGMNHGYT
TRBV20-1	TRBJ2-1	SARAPEAGAYNEQF
TRBV7-8	TRBJ2-1	ASRYGTNGTHEQF
TRBV5-1	TRBJ2-7	ASSFEGYEQY
TRBV6-2/TRBV6-3	TRBJ2-1	ASSGTGTSYYNEQF
TRBV29-1	TRBJ1-4	GATRTGGEKLF
TRBV4-1	TRBJ1-1	ASSLSGQGDTEAF
TRBV9	TRBJ2-7	ASSLLKASGDYEQY
TRBV5-4	TRBJ1-2	ASSPGDGYT
TRBV5-8	TRBJ2-5	ASSRGRPQETQY
TRBV11-2	TRBJ2-3	ASIDGGWRDTDTQY
TRBV11-2	TRBJ2-5	ASNMGLALVETQY
TRBV10-3	TRBJ1-3	AITGGSNDNTIY
TRBV5-4	TRBJ2-2	ASSQDVGIRELF
TRBV6-5	TRBJ2-2	ASSYTPFTGELF
TRBV28	TRBJ1-5	ASQDGYNQPQH
TRBV12-3/TRBV12-4	TRBJ1-1	ASVVGAGTEAF
TRBV11-2	TRBJ2-7	DSSLEPSGSGEQY
TRBV29-1	TRBJ2-3	SVTGRGSVY
TRBV7-3	TRBJ2-1	ASGSKSGLASSNEQF
TRBV5-6	TRBJ2-7	ASSPDRVTYEQY